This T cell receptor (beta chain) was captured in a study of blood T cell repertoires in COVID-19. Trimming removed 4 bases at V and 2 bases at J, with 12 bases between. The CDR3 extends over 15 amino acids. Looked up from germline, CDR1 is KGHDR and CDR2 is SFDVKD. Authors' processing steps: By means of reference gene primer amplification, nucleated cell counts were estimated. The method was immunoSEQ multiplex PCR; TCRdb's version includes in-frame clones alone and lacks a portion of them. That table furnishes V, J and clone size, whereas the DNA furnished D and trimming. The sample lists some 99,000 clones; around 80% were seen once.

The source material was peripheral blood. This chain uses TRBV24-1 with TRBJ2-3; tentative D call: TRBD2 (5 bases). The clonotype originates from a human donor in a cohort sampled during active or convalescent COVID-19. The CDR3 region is CATSDPSGPTDTQYF. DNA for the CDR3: TGTGCCACCAGTGACCCCAGCGGCCCCACAGATACGCAGTATTTT.